This record looks at one TCR beta chain sequence and its context. The CDR3 regions of TCR beta were amplified from RNA transcripts. The HTBI primer set was used in a first-round RT-PCR of the TCR CDR3. TCRdb reanalysed the multiplex PCR reads using MiXCR and keeps one entry per CDR3 protein. In the table there are under 400,000 distinct CDR3 sequences, around 13% of which are singletons. Exclusion of patients followed from uncontrolled infection, other autoimmune disease, pregnancy or lactation. This specimen comes from a study of T cells in Graves' hyperthyroidism and ophthalmopathy. Material for sequencing was blood. The clonotype was recovered from a woman in her fifties or sixties with Graves' hyperthyroidism.

The CDR3 DNA is TGCAGCGTTGAGGGAGCAGGAGGGTATGGCTACACCTTC. It yields the protein CSVEGAGGYGYTF. The chain couples TRBV29-1 to TRBJ1-2; no clear D gene. Germline V lookup: CDR1 SQVTM, CDR2 ANQGSEA. CDR3 size: 13 residues. V lost 3 bases, J lost 5 bases, and 13 bases lay in between.